A selection of T cell receptor beta chains follows, all from one sample in a study of OX40 agonist ivuxolimab in advanced cancers. Profiled with immunoSEQ multiplex PCR; TCRdb holds only in-frame clones, not every one. Of more than 70,000 clones listed, approximately 91% are singletons. Material: CD4+ or CD8+ T cells sorted from blood, obtained in a trial of the OX40 agonist ivuxolimab. Receptors were obtained from an adult with an advanced solid tumor such as melanoma, head and neck, liver or kidney cancer. CDR3s leave out the opening cysteine and the closing phenylalanine or tryptophan. Fields, in order: CDR3 protein, V gene, CDR3 length.

ASSLATGYNTEAF	TRBV5-1	13
ASSYEQYNEQF	TRBV6-7	11
ASSEFGASYEQY	TRBV2	12
ASSLGRGLAGNTIY	TRBV5-6	14
ASSLAGDFPETQY	TRBV7-2	13
ASSQETDILDTQY	TRBV4-2	13
ASSSGGQGAYEQY	TRBV19	13
ASSLGWGQPQH	TRBV5-6	11
ASSFPGQGRETQY	TRBV6-6	13
ASSPGTAWNTEAF	TRBV18	13
ASSFTWGEQF	TRBV6-1	10
ASSPLSGSYNEQF	TRBV18	13
ASSTPGTSMGEQY	TRBV19	13
ASSRGDSRTDTQY	TRBV27	13
ASSGSTDTQY	TRBV7-9	10